The 23 T cell receptor beta chains below come from one sample, sequenced in a study of vaccination and CD4 T cells after COVID-19. No antigens are known for them. Described treatment: roughly ten-day PBMC culture with coronavirus spike peptide pools or control peptides (ViraFEST assay). Cultured CD4+ T cells had their DNA profiled by the Oncomine TCR Beta short-read assay. TCRdb ran MiXCR on the PCR reads and lists one entry per CDR3 protein. The data show 3,000 to 4,000 distinct CDR3 sequences, with approximately 24% seen just once and more than 45% held by the top ten. Material: CD4+ T cells from blood, cultured in vitro, obtained after SARS-CoV-2 vaccination. The receptors derive from a human donor who had recovered from COVID-19.

Note on this clonotype: Given a much more abundant clone one base away, this may be a read error. The CDR3 reads CVSSPGGQGDSYEQYF. The CDR3 bases are TGTGTCAGCAGCCCGGGAGGACAGGGAGATTCCTACGAGCAGTACTTC. The V call is TRBV7-8, the J call TRBJ2-7, with D possibly matching TRBD1 (8 bases). The CDR3 spans 16 residues. Germline V gives CDR1 SGHVS, CDR2 FQNEAQ.

The chain employs TRBV6-2 or TRBV6-3 and TRBJ2-7; D could derive from TRBD1 or TRBD2 (5 bases each). V dropped 1 base and J dropped 2 bases, with 12 bases sitting between them. The CDR3 sequence is 15 residues long. Germline values: CDR1 MNHEY, CDR2 SVGEGT. CDR3 amino acids: CASSYWGKSTYEQYF. CDR3 nucleotide sequence: TGTGCCAGCAGTTACTGGGGGAAATCGACCTACGAGCAGTACTTC.

J is TRBJ2-7 and V is TRBV24-1; 12 bases agree with TRBD2. The V segment lost 0 bases and the J segment 5 bases; nucleotides outside the gene matches: 19. The CDR3 sequence is 21 residues long. Looked up from germline, CDR1 is KGHDR and CDR2 is SFDVKD. The CDR3 region has the DNA TGTGCCACCAGTGATTTGCAAATCGGGGCTAGCGGGGGGGAGGGCCGCCACGAGCAGTACTTC. Its translation is CATSDLQIGASGGEGRHEQYF.

The chain joins TRBV6-5 to TRBJ1-1; unclear D gene. The CDR3 loop spans 11 amino acids. Deletions cut 2 bases from V and 8 bases from J, with 6 bases between. Germline V gives CDR1 MNHEY, CDR2 SVGAGI. The CDR3 DNA reads TGTGCCAGCAGTTACCTCACCGAAGCTTTCTTT. It encodes CASSYLTEAFF.

By share, this clonotype counts as large. V usage is TRBV6-1 and J usage is TRBJ2-7; 13 bases are shared with TRBD2. Per the germline V gene, CDR1 is MNHNS and CDR2 is SASEGT. CDR3 length: 15 residues. The junction had 4 bases not matched to a gene; V was cut back by 6 bases and J by 2 bases. In DNA form, the CDR3 reads TGTGCCAGCAGCCCGACTAGCGGGGGGACCTACGAGCAGTACTTC. It specifies CASSPTSGGTYEQYF.

The J gene is TRBJ1-3, the V gene TRBV20-1; no reliable D call. The CDR3 is 12 residues long. From germline, CDR1 is DFQATT and CDR2 SNEGSKA (reference sequence). The V and J ends lost 0 bases and 1 base respectively, with 1 base between them. The CDR3 coding sequence is TGCAGTGCTAGAGAGTCTGGAAACACCATATATTTT. The encoded protein is CSARESGNTIYF.

The J gene is TRBJ1-1, the V gene TRBV20-1; D gene uncertain. The germline CDR1 and CDR2 sequences are DFQATT and SNEGSKA (reference sequence). Trimming stripped 1 base from V and 4 bases from J, with 10 bases between. The CDR3 covers 13 residues. The CDR3 nucleotides are TGCAGTGCTAGAGCCCGCTTCGGCACTGAAGCTTTCTTT. Translation gives CSARARFGTEAFF.

The chain joins TRBV27 to TRBJ1-1; 9 positions agree with TRBD1. Germline V gene sequence: CDR1 MNHEY, CDR2 SMNVEV (reference sequence). The CDR3 is made up of 19 amino acids. V gave up 4 bases and J gave up 8 bases; unmatched junction bases: 23. Here the CDR3 reads CASSWDSWGQGFRGSEAFF. The CDR3 DNA sequence: TGTGCCAGCAGTTGGGATAGCTGGGGACAGGGCTTCAGAGGCTCCGAAGCTTTCTTT.

This clonotype is judged medium-sized. The chain couples TRBV6-1 to TRBJ2-5; a possible D gene is TRBD2 (5 bases). The germline V gene has CDR1 MNHNS and CDR2 SASEGT. V was trimmed by 4 bases and J by 0 bases, leaving 9 bases between them. The CDR3 runs 14 residues. The CDR3 DNA reads as TGTGCCAGCAGTGCCTCGGGGTACCAAGAGACCCAGTACTTC. This gives the protein CASSASGYQETQYF.

This clonotype was counted between two and nine times. This chain links TRBV5-5 with TRBJ2-5; 12 nucleotides agree with TRBD2. V lost 4 bases to trimming and J lost 5 bases; unmatched junction nucleotides: 18. The CDR3 has 19 amino acids. In germline, CDR1 is SGHKS, CDR2 YYEKEE (reference sequence). CDR3 DNA sequence: TGTGCCAGCAGCCTACTAGCGGGGGGTAGTTTGAAGGCCCAGGAGACCCAGTACTTC. Protein: CASSLLAGGSLKAQETQYF. The full variable domain, completed using reference TRBV5-5 and TRBJ2-5, is DAGVTQSPTHLIKTRGQQVTLRCSPISGHKSVSWYQQVLGQGPQFIFQYYEKEERGRGNFPDRFSARQFPNYSSELNVNALLLGDSALYLCASSLLAGGSLKAQETQYFGPGTRLLVL.

This clonotype is classed as medium-sized. The chain is built from TRBV7-2 and TRBJ2-7; TRBD1 aligns across 9 bases. The trim removed 4 bases at V and 2 bases at J, leaving 6 bases unmatched. The CDR3 runs 15 residues. Germline CDR1 reads SGHTA; CDR2 reads FQGNSA. CDR3: CASSYDRDRAYEQYF. The CDR3 DNA follows: TGTGCCAGCAGCTATGACCGGGACAGGGCCTACGAGCAGTACTTC.

This clonotype occurred many times. This chain uses TRBV20-1 with TRBJ2-7; D is uncertain. Trimming stripped 3 bases from V and 4 bases from J, with 16 bases between. From germline, CDR1 is DFQATT and CDR2 SNEGSKA (reference sequence). The CDR3 length is 14 residues. The DNA for the CDR3 is TGCAGTGCTAGCCTTCCGGTGCAGCTTTACGAGCAGTACTTC. As protein: CSASLPVQLYEQYF.

The V and J genes are TRBV20-1 and TRBJ1-1; D is undetermined. Germline assignment: CDR1 DFQATT and CDR2 SNEGSKA (reference sequence). This CDR3 has 12 amino acids. V lost 2 bases to trimming and J lost 1 base, with 5 bases between them. The chain's CDR3 is CSARPWNTEAFF. In nucleotides, the CDR3 is TGCAGTGCTAGACCTTGGAACACTGAAGCTTTCTTT.

This clonotype has only a few counts. This chain joins TRBV6-2 or TRBV6-3 and TRBJ2-1, with 8 bases that match TRBD2. This CDR3 spans 16 amino acids. Germline-derived CDR1 and CDR2 are MNHEY and SVGEGT. V lost 6 bases and J lost 0; bases outside the gene matches: 7. CDR3 nucleotide sequence: TGTGCCAGCAGGACCGACCGGGGGGGCTCCTACAATGAGCAGTTCTTC. This gives the protein CASRTDRGGSYNEQFF.

This clonotype is medium-sized by share. V and J are TRBV7-3 and TRBJ2-7; D might be TRBD1 (7 bases). The germline gives CDR1 SGHTA, CDR2 FQGTGA. The length of the CDR3 is 15 residues. Trimming took off 5 bases at V and 6 bases at J, with 20 bases between the two ends. The CDR3 protein is CASSPGGQGLREQYF. The CDR3 region has the DNA TGTGCCAGCAGCCCAGGGGGGCAGGGTCTTCGCGAGCAGTACTTC.

This clonotype was counted only a few times. J is TRBJ2-1 and V is TRBV27; no definite D call. The CDR3 is 12 residues long. V lost 2 bases and J 9 bases, leaving 8 bases between the germline ends. The V gene's germline CDR1 is MNHEY and CDR2 SMNVEV (reference sequence). DNA of the CDR3: TGTGCCAGCAGTTTAGTTTGGGGTGAGCAGTTCTTC. Translating gives CASSLVWGEQFF.

The chain couples TRBV6-1 to TRBJ2-7; TRBD1 might be the D (6 bases). Germline V gene sequence: CDR1 MNHNS, CDR2 SASEGT. The CDR3 is made up of 12 amino acids. The V end was cut by 2 bases, the J end by 6 bases, with 8 bases between. DNA for the CDR3: TGTGCCAGCAGTGAACAGGGGAGCGAGCAGTACTTC. Residues: CASSEQGSEQYF.

This clonotype was counted only a few times. The chain links TRBV6-4 to TRBJ1-5; a possible D gene is TRBD1 (5 bases). This CDR3 is 16 amino acids long. Between the trimmed V and J ends, which lost 0 bases and 2 bases, there was a span of 11 bases. Germline loops: CDR1 MRHNA, CDR2 SNTAGT. This CDR3 reads CASSDSSGEGNQPQHF. CDR3 sequence (DNA): TGTGCCAGCAGTGACTCGTCGGGGGAAGGCAATCAGCCCCAGCATTTT.

The chain is built from TRBV6-1 and TRBJ1-1; no clear D gene. Trimming stripped 6 bases from V and 6 bases from J, with 14 bases between. The CDR3 has 13 residues. The germline V gene has CDR1 MNHNS and CDR2 SASEGT. The CDR3 protein is CASRVLVTAEAFF. The CDR3, as DNA: TGTGCCAGCAGGGTCCTCGTTACGGCTGAAGCTTTCTTT.

The chain is built from TRBV7-2 and TRBJ1-1, with TRBD1 as a possible D gene (5 bases). The CDR3 runs 15 residues. V was cut by 3 bases and J by 2 bases, with 13 bases left in between. CDR1 is SGHTA and CDR2 is FQGNSA in the germline V gene. The CDR3 DNA reads TGTGCCAGCAGCTTCATCGCCCAGGGAAACACTGAAGCTTTCTTT. Encoded protein: CASSFIAQGNTEAFF.

This clonotype has just a few counts. The J gene is TRBJ2-7, the V gene TRBV20-1, with D perhaps given as TRBD1 or TRBD2 (5 bases each). This CDR3 region has 13 residues. Germline CDR1 reads DFQATT; CDR2 reads SNEGSKA (reference sequence). Between the trimmed V and J ends, which lost 5 bases and 3 bases, there was a span of 14 bases. This chain's CDR3 is CSAGHGGNYEQYF. The CDR3 bases are TGCAGTGCTGGACACGGAGGTAACTACGAGCAGTACTTC.

This clonotype has only one observation. This chain uses TRBV18 with TRBJ2-3, with unresolved D. CDR1 is KGHSH and CDR2 is LQKENI in the germline V gene. V shed 6 bases and J shed 0 bases, with 7 bases lying between them. CDR3 size: 13 residues. This CDR3 reads CASSPSSTDTQYF. The CDR3, as DNA: TGTGCCAGCTCGCCCTCTAGCACAGATACGCAGTATTTT.

Concerning this clonotype: A read error may produce the germline difference seen at one junction end. The chain uses TRBV27 and TRBJ1-1; D is unclear. The CDR3 is 15 residues long. Germline CDR1 reads MNHEY; CDR2 reads SMNVEV (reference sequence). CDR3 bases: TGTGCCAGCAGCTTTATATTCATGGGTAGGACTGAAGATTTCTTT. Residues: CASSFIFMGRTEDFF.